What follows describes a single TCR beta chain. The junction does not match germline at one end; this may be a read error. The data originate from a study of neurological immune-mediated disorders. It was by 5'RACE with 10-nucleotide random UMIs that the cDNA was made. One entry per CDR3 protein, called by TCRdb with MiXCR from the 5' RACE reads. Counted here are about 66,000 distinct CDR3 sequences, roughly 5% occurring once; the ten biggest clones make up approximately 3%. This CDR3 has 16 residues. Sequenced material: PBMCs. This clonotype originated in a woman aged 25 to 39 with multiple sclerosis. The chain employs TRBV12-3 or TRBV12-4 and TRBJ1-5, with D uncertain. CDR3 loop: CASSLGGSVIGGPQNF. For the CDR3, the DNA is TGTGCCAGCAGTTTAGGGGGTTCGGTCATCGGAGGGCCCCAGAATTTT.